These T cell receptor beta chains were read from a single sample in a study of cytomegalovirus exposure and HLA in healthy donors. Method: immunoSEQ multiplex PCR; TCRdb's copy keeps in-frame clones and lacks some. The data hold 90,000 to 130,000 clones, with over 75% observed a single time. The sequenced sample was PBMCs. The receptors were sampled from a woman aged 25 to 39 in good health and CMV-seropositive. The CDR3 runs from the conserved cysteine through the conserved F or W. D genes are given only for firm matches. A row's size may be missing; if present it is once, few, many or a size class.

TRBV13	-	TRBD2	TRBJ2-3	TGTGCCAGCAGACGAGCGGGGGCGAGCACAGATACGCAGTATTTT	CASRRAGASTDTQYF
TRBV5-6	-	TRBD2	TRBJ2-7	TGTGCCAGCAGCCCGGGACTAGGGACCTACGAGCAGTACTTC	CASSPGLGTYEQYF
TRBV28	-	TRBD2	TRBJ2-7	TGTGCCAGCAGTTTAGCGGGAGACTACGAGCAGTACTTC	CASSLAGDYEQYF
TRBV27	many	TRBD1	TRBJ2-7	TGTGCCAGCAACGGACAGGGGTCCTACGAGCAGTACTTC	CASNGQGSYEQYF
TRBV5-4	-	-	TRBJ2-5	TGTGCCAGCAGCTTGGGGGGAGGACAAGAGACCCAGTACTTC	CASSLGGGQETQYF
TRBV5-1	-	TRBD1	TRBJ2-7	TGCGCCAGCACCAAAGGACAGGGAGACGAGCAGTACTTC	CASTKGQGDEQYF
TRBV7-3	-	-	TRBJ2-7	TGTGCCAGCAGCTTAGGCGCGGCAAGCTCCTACGAGCAGTACTTC	CASSLGAASSYEQYF
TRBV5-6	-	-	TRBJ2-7	TGTGCCAGCAGCTTGGGGACAGTGACATACGAACAGTACTTC	CASSLGTVTYEQYF
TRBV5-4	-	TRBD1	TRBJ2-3	TGTGCCAGCAGCTTCCGGGACAGGGGTTCAGATACGCAGTATTTT	CASSFRDRGSDTQYF
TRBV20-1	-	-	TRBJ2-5	TGCAGTGCTAACCTTAGAGAGACCCAGTACTTC	CSANLRETQYF
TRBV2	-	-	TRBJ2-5	TGTGCCAGCAGTGAAGCGCGGGGGAACAGGGAGCAGTACTTC	CASSEARGNREQYF
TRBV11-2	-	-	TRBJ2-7	TGTGCCAGCAGCTTAGCATACGGTGAGCAGTACTTC	CASSLAYGEQYF
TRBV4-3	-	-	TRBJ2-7	TGCGCCAGCAGCCAAGTGGGTAGGGGCGAGCAGTACTTC	CASSQVGRGEQYF
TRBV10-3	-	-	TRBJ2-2	TGTGCCATCAGGGTAGGGGCCGGGGAGCTGTTTTTT	CAIRVGAGELFF
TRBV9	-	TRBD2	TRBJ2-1	TGTGCCAGCAGCGGTAGCGGGACCCCCTTGAGTGAGCAGTTCTTC	CASSGSGTPLSEQFF
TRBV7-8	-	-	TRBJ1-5	TGTGCCAGCAGCCTCTCATCCTCAGGCAATCAGCCCCAGCATTTT	CASSLSSSGNQPQHF
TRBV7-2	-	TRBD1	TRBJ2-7	TGTGCCAGCAGCCCCGACAGGGGGCGAGGGTCCTACGAGCAGTACTTC	CASSPDRGRGSYEQYF
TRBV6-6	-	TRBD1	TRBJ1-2	TGTGCCAGCAGATTAACAGGGGGCACAGCTAACTATGGCTACACCTTC	CASRLTGGTANYGYTF
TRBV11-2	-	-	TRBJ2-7	TGTGCCAGCAGCTTAGATAACTACGAGCAGTACTTC	CASSLDNYEQYF
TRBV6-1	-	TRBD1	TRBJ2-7	TGTGCCAGCAGTGCCCGGACAGGCCCCTACGAGCAGTACTTC	CASSARTGPYEQYF
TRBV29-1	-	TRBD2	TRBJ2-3	TGCAGCACTAGCGAAAGCACAGATACGCAGTATTTT	CSTSESTDTQYF
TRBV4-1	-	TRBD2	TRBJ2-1	TGCGCCAGCAGCCACCTAGCGGGATTGGGTGAGCAGTTCTTC	CASSHLAGLGEQFF
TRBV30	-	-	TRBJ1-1	TGTGCCTGGAGCTATTGGGGCCGTACAGAAGCTTTCTTT	CAWSYWGRTEAFF
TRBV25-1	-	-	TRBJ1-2	TGTGCCAGCAGTGGGACAGAACCTTATGGCTACACCTTC	CASSGTEPYGYTF
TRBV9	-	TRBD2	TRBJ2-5	TGTGCCAGCAGTCGAGCGGGGGCGGAGGGAGAGACCCAGTACTTC	CASSRAGAEGETQYF
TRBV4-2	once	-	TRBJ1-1	TGTGCCAGCAGTCGGGGGGTAGTGAACACTGAAGCTTTCTTT	CASSRGVVNTEAFF
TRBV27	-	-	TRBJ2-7	TGTGCCAGCAGTTCCTTCGGGAACTACGAGCAGTACTTC	CASSSFGNYEQYF
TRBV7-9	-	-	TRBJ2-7	TGTGCCAGCAGCTTAGAACCCCCCACATACGAGCAGTACTTC	CASSLEPPTYEQYF
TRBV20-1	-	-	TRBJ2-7	TGCAGTGCCCGGAGCTCCTACGAGCAGTACTTC	CSARSSYEQYF
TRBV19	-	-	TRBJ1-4	TGTGCCAGTAGCCCCTCGGGGGGGCTCAGCGAAAAACTGTTTTTT	CASSPSGGLSEKLFF
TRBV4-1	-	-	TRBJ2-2	TGCGCCAGCAGCCAAGAGCCGTGGCAGGGGAACACCGGGGAGCTGTTTTTT	CASSQEPWQGNTGELFF
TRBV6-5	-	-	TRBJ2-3	TGTGCCAGTAATCGGCGGGGCGGGAGCACAGATACGCAGTATTTT	CASNRRGGSTDTQYF
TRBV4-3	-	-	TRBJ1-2	TGCGCCAGCAGCCGCCAATTGGAGGGACGCGGCTACACCTTC	CASSRQLEGRGYTF
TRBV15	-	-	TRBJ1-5	TGTGCCACCAGCCCGGACAGTCGGAGCAATCAGCCCCAGCATTTT	CATSPDSRSNQPQHF
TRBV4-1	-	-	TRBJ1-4	TGCGCCAGCAGCCGAGGGCCCGATCTGGAAAAACTGTTTTTT	CASSRGPDLEKLFF
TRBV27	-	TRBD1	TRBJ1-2	TGTGCCAGCGCAACTTACCGGGAGAGACAGGGGACCTATGGCTACACCTTC	CASATYRERQGTYGYTF
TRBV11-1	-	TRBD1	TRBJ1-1	TGTGCCAGCAGCTTAGCGCGGACAGGGGGGACTGAAGCTTTCTTT	CASSLARTGGTEAFF
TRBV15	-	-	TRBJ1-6	TGTGCCACCGCCGCAGGGCGGAATTCACCCCTCCACTTT	CATAAGRNSPLHF
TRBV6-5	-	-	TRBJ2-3	TGTGCCAGCACGAGGGGGGATACGCAGTATTTT	CASTRGDTQYF
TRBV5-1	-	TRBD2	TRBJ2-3	TGCGCCAGCAGCCAAAGCGGGGAAAGCACAGATACGCAGTATTTT	CASSQSGESTDTQYF
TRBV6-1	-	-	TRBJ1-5	TGTGCCAGTTCCGGTTTACTGAGCAATCAGCCCCAGCATTTT	CASSGLLSNQPQHF
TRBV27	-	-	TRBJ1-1	TGTGCCAGCCGTACACGGAACACTGAAGCTTTCTTT	CASRTRNTEAFF